Presented here are 3 T cell receptor beta chains from one specimen sequenced in a study of radiotherapy plus CTLA-4 blockade in lung cancer. Clones were read by immunoSEQ multiplex PCR, and TCRdb kept only the in-frame ones, dropping some. The profile shows roughly 66,000 clones, over 80% of them singletons. The sequences come from peripheral blood, collected from a patient treated with radiotherapy plus ipilimumab. Receptors originate from a human donor with non-small cell lung cancer who had a partial response to radiotherapy plus ipilimumab.

The chain is built from TRBV6-5 and TRBJ2-3, with 12 positions matching TRBD2. J was trimmed by 5 bases and V by 6 bases; bases with no gene match: 6. Germline loops: CDR1 MNHEY, CDR2 SVGAGI. There are 15 residues in the CDR3. CDR3 residues: CASRNLAGGLDTQYF. The CDR3 bases are TGTGCCAGCAGAAACCTAGCGGGAGGGCTAGATACGCAGTATTTT.

The chain combines TRBV6-5 with TRBJ1-5; D gene uncertain. The germline CDR1 and CDR2 sequences are MNHEY and SVGAGI. Trimming removed 5 bases at V and 4 bases at J, with 12 bases between. The CDR3 has 14 amino acids. The CDR3 here is CASSEVGRNQPQHF. For the CDR3, the DNA is TGTGCCAGCAGTGAAGTGGGGAGGAATCAGCCCCAGCATTTT.

The V and J genes are TRBV5-1 and TRBJ2-3; maybe TRBD1 (6 bases). Between the trimmed V and J ends, which lost 4 bases and 5 bases, there was a span of 17 bases. CDR1 is SGHRS, CDR2 YFSETQ, per germline. The CDR3 extends over 15 amino acids. CDR3 DNA sequence: TGCGCCAGCAGCCCGGATCCCGGGACAAGAGATACGCAGTATTTT. Translating gives CASSPDPGTRDTQYF.